The source of this TCR beta chain is a study of blood T cell repertoires in COVID-19. Whole-study context: Sources were T cells, B-cell-depleted T cells, or PBMCs; the material itself was cDNA or gDNA.

Germline V gene sequence: CDR1 MNHEY, CDR2 SVGAGI. The CDR3 is 13 residues long. The V end lost 8 bases, the J end lost 7 bases, and 12 bases lay between the germline ends. Here immunoSEQ multiplex PCR was the method, and the copy in TCRdb shows in-frame clones only, minus some. The data hold 250,000 or so clones, with nearly 90% observed a single time. Self-reported history from a screening survey and questionnaire set each donor's cohort. The specimen was PBMCs or T cells enriched from blood (not recorded which). The sequence was obtained from a man aged 25 to 45 who had recovered from COVID-19. This chain connects TRBV6-5 to TRBJ1-6; D is uncertain. Here the CDR3 reads CASFWRENSPLHF. The CDR3 DNA sequence: TGTGCCAGCTTTTGGCGGGAAAATTCACCCCTCCACTTT.